This TCR beta chain was retrieved from a study of T cells in Graves' hyperthyroidism and ophthalmopathy. General study results and limits: Ophthalmopathy and stable hyperthyroidism were told apart by a 13 V-J model.

Trimming cost V 5 bases and J 2 bases, with 19 bases left between them. The CDR3 loop spans 18 amino acids. CDR1 is SGHVS, CDR2 FNYEAQ, per germline. It was RNA transcripts that yielded the amplified TCR beta CDR3 regions. TCR CDR3 regions were first amplified by RT-PCR with HTBI primers. TCRdb re-derived calls from the multiplex PCR reads in MiXCR, one entry per CDR3 protein. Of about 98,000 distinct CDR3 sequences listed, roughly 37% are singletons. Notes on this clonotype: The antigen remains undetermined.

Sequenced: peripheral blood or thyroid tissue (not recorded which). The chain has TRBV7-6 and TRBJ2-6, with D uncertain. This sequence originates from a woman aged 25-40 years with Graves' hyperthyroidism. The CDR3 here is CASSPGPITSAGANVLTF. CDR3 DNA sequence: TGTGCCAGCAGCCCAGGCCCCATTACCTCCGCTGGGGCCAACGTCCTGACTTTC.